The 8 T cell receptor beta chains presented below share a single source sample, sequenced in a study of early T cells in non-severe SARS-CoV-2 infection. TCRdb itself ran the 5' RACE reads through MiXCR, one entry per CDR3 protein. The repertoire has about 110,000 distinct CDR3 sequences, about 12% of them found once; the top ten carry around 3%. Source material: whole blood. These receptors were collected from an adult who was a healthcare worker with PCR-confirmed SARS-CoV-2 infection or an uninfected control (not recorded which).

This clonotype has more than one count but fewer than ten. The chain carries TRBV30 and TRBJ2-1; D gene unclear. In germline, CDR1 is GTSNPN, CDR2 SVGIG (reference sequence). Trimming cost V 2 bases and J 10 bases, with 9 bases left between them. This CDR3 has 11 amino acids. The DNA for the CDR3 is TGTGCCTGGAGTACCGGTGGGGAGCAGTTCTTC. This encodes CAWSTGGEQFF.

This clonotype was observed a few times. V usage is TRBV10-3 and J usage is TRBJ2-6, with a tentative D call TRBD2 (6 bases). The CDR3 spans 15 residues. Germline lookup yields CDR1 ENHRY and CDR2 SYGVKD. Between the trimmed V and J ends, which lost 6 bases and 7 bases, there was a span of 16 bases. CDR3 coding DNA: TGTGCCATCAGCGGGTTAGGAGGGGACGCCAACGTCCTGACTTTC. Amino acid sequence: CAISGLGGDANVLTF.

The chain recombines TRBV15 with TRBJ1-2; D gene uncertain. V shed 0 bases and J shed 5 bases, with 10 bases lying between them. Looked up from germline, CDR1 is LNHNV and CDR2 is YYDKDF (reference sequence). The CDR3 covers 14 residues. CDR3 bases: TGTGCCACCAGCAGAGACGGTTCGAAATATGGCTACACCTTC. Translation: CATSRDGSKYGYTF.

The V and J genes are TRBV11-2 and TRBJ2-7; 7 bases are shared with TRBD1. The CDR3 loop spans 15 amino acids. Germline V gene data show CDR1 as SGHAT and CDR2 as FQNNGV. V shed 1 base and J 4 bases; nucleotides not matched to a gene: 7. CDR3 residues: CASSLALGQIYEQYF. The DNA of the CDR3 is TGTGCCAGCAGCTTAGCATTGGGACAGATATACGAGCAGTACTTC.

This clonotype was recorded many times. The chain uses TRBV29-1 and TRBJ2-2, with 8 bases lining up with TRBD1. The CDR3 contains 16 residues. The ends lost 8 bases at V and 1 base at J; junction bases unmatched: 12. In germline, CDR1 is SQVTM, CDR2 ANQGSEA. This chain's CDR3 is CSLQKQGEENTGELFF. The CDR3 DNA is TGCAGCTTACAAAAACAGGGGGAGGAGAACACCGGGGAGCTGTTTTTT.

The chain joins TRBV11-2 to TRBJ1-6, with a weak D call TRBD1 (6 bases). The V gene lost 6 bases and the J gene lost 4 bases, with 13 bases spanning the gap. The CDR3 contains 15 residues. Germline CDR1 reads SGHAT; CDR2 reads FQNNGV. The CDR3 DNA is TGTGCCAGCAGTCCGAGGACAGATTATAATTCACCCCTCCACTTT. Translation gives CASSPRTDYNSPLHF.

This chain joins TRBV9 and TRBJ1-2; D is unclear. Trimming pared 0 bases from V and 2 bases from J, leaving 2 bases between. In germline, CDR1 is SGDLS, CDR2 YYNGEE. This CDR3 contains 12 residues. CDR3 residues: CASSVGNYGYTF. DNA for the CDR3: TGTGCCAGCAGCGTAGGCAACTATGGCTACACCTTC.

This clonotype has just a few counts. V gene TRBV28 combines with J gene TRBJ1-5, with 8 positions matching TRBD1. Germline V gene data show CDR1 as MDHEN and CDR2 as SYDVKM. Germline trimming cut 7 bases from V and 6 bases from J; bases unmatched to any gene: 11. This CDR3 is built from 15 residues. CDR3 DNA: TGTGCCAGCATACCCCAGGGGGCGAGCGGTCAGCCCCAGCATTTT. As protein: CASIPQGASGQPQHF.